This entry lists 25 T cell receptor beta chains sequenced from one sample in a study of T cells after yellow fever vaccination. MiXCR, run by TCRdb on the 5' RACE reads, gives a single entry per CDR3 protein. The sample shows hundreds of thousands of distinct CDR3 sequences, about a sixth of them seen only once. The starting material was PBMCs, obtained less than 6 days after the first yellow fever vaccination. Receptors originate from a man aged 18 to 35 who received the YFV17D yellow fever vaccine.

The V and J genes are TRBV19 and TRBJ2-3; 8 nucleotides match TRBD1. Per the germline V gene, CDR1 is LNHDA and CDR2 is SQIVND (reference sequence). V shed 7 bases and J 0 bases; nucleotides not matched to a gene: 6. The CDR3 is 15 residues long. As DNA, the CDR3 is TGTGCCAGTATGCCGAGGACAGGGAGCACAGATACGCAGTATTTT. Translating it yields CASMPRTGSTDTQYF.

This clonotype was counted only a few times. The CDR3 coding sequence is TGCGCCAGCAGCCAGGACGGGACGACACAAGGATCACCCCTCCACTTT. Its protein is CASSQDGTTQGSPLHF. This sequence joins TRBV4-3 and TRBJ1-6, with a possible D match to TRBD1 (5 bases). Germline V gene lookup returns CDR1 LGHNA and CDR2 YSLEER. The CDR3 is 16 amino acids. Trimming removed 3 bases from V and 10 bases from J, with 19 bases in between.

The V and J genes are TRBV12-3 or TRBV12-4 and TRBJ1-1; the match to TRBD1 covers 7 bases. J was trimmed by 7 bases and V by 1 base; bases with no gene match: 9. The CDR3 spans 15 residues. CDR3 DNA sequence: TGTGCCAGCAGTTTAGTGAAAAGACAGGGCCTTGAAGCTTTCTTT. Translation: CASSLVKRQGLEAFF.

About this clonotype: Because the CDR3's place on the DNA is in doubt, the DNA is left out and the CDR3 is given as listed by TCRdb. This chain joins TRBV5-5 and TRBJ1-6. Germline V lookup: CDR1 SGHKS, CDR2 YYEKEE (reference sequence). The CDR3 has 17 amino acids, counting both end residues. The CDR3 is CASSFGPGSMRNSPLHF.

This clonotype was observed many times. The chain recombines TRBV3-1 with TRBJ2-5; 12 bases align to TRBD2. CDR1 is LGHDT, CDR2 YNNKEL, per germline (reference sequence). Germline trimming cut 4 bases from V and 3 bases from J; bases unmatched to any gene: 3. CDR3 length: 15 amino acids. The CDR3 loop is CASSPLAGGEETQYF. The DNA for the CDR3 is TGTGCCAGCAGCCCGCTAGCGGGGGGGGAAGAGACCCAGTACTTC.

This chain links TRBV20-1 with TRBJ2-3; D remains ambiguous. This CDR3 has 14 amino acids. With 5 bases removed from V and 5 bases from J, the gap between germline ends came to 17 bases. Germline values: CDR1 DFQATT, CDR2 SNEGSKA (reference sequence). The CDR3 nucleotides read TGCAGTGCTCCCCGCCCGGCCTCCCAAGATACGCAGTATTTT. Amino acid sequence: CSAPRPASQDTQYF.

The chain joins TRBV9 to TRBJ2-1, with D perhaps assigned TRBD1 or TRBD2 (5 bases each). V was trimmed by 0 bases and J by 2 bases, leaving 18 bases between them. Germline CDR1 and CDR2: SGDLS and YYNGEE. This CDR3 comprises 18 residues. The CDR3 here is CASSVDPGAAYPYNEQFF. CDR3 sequence (DNA): TGTGCCAGCAGCGTAGATCCCGGGGCCGCTTACCCCTACAATGAGCAGTTCTTC.

The chain carries TRBV4-3 and TRBJ1-1; D unresolved. Trimming took 4 bases from V and 11 from J, leaving 17 bases between them. The CDR3 length is 13 residues. In germline, CDR1 is LGHNA, CDR2 YSLEER. Here the CDR3 DNA reads TGCGCCAGCAGCCCCCTCCTCGACGCCACCGCTTTCTTT. It translates to CASSPLLDATAFF.

This clonotype was counted only a few times. V gene TRBV11-1 combines with J gene TRBJ2-3, with D possibly being TRBD1 (5 bases). CDR3 length equals 14 residues. V lost 3 bases to trimming and J lost 4 bases, with 11 bases between them. Germline CDR1 SGHAT, CDR2 FQDESV (reference sequence). The CDR3 coding sequence is TGTGCCAGCAGCTTTCCAGGGAAATCAGATACGCAGTATTTT. It is translated as CASSFPGKSDTQYF.

The chain employs TRBV7-8 and TRBJ1-6, with D tentatively TRBD1 (5 bases). The CDR3 has 15 amino acids. Trimming left V 1 base short and J 14 bases short, with 18 bases between. Germline loops: CDR1 SGHVS, CDR2 FQNEAQ. The CDR3 coding sequence is TGTGCCAGCAGCTTAGAAAGTGTAAGGGGAAACACCCTCCACTTT. Translated, it gives CASSLESVRGNTLHF.

The V call is TRBV5-1, the J call TRBJ2-7; TRBD2 matches 7 bases. The CDR3 is made up of 14 amino acids. The V and J ends lost 6 bases and 5 bases, in that order; junction bases with no gene match: 11. Looked up from germline, CDR1 is SGHRS and CDR2 is YFSETQ. The CDR3 loop is CASTRDYSGDEQYF. The CDR3 coding sequence is TGCGCCAGCACTAGGGACTACAGTGGGGACGAGCAGTACTTC.

This clonotype was recorded a few times. The chain combines TRBV19 with TRBJ2-1; 9 nucleotides line up with TRBD2. The V segment lost 0 bases and the J segment 2 bases; nucleotides outside the gene matches: 5. CDR1 is LNHDA, CDR2 SQIVND, per germline (reference sequence). This CDR3 comprises 17 residues. The CDR3 DNA reads as TGTGCCAGTAGTATAGATTTGGAGCGGGGGGCCTACAATGAGCAGTTCTTC. Translating gives CASSIDLERGAYNEQFF.

The J gene is TRBJ1-2, the V gene TRBV18; D might be TRBD1 (5 bases). From germline, CDR1 is KGHSH and CDR2 LQKENI. The CDR3 loop spans 13 amino acids. Trimming left V 3 bases short and J 8 bases short, with 13 bases between. The CDR3 sequence is CASSPPGGSGYTF. CDR3 in DNA: TGTGCCAGCTCACCCCCGGGGGGGTCCGGCTACACCTTC.

In this sample, this clonotype turned up a few times. The V call is TRBV27, the J call TRBJ1-1; D is uncertain. V shed 6 bases and J shed 5 bases, with 19 bases lying between them. From germline, CDR1 is MNHEY and CDR2 SMNVEV (reference sequence). The CDR3 totals 15 residues. The CDR3 spells CASSPYRTAGTEAFF. The CDR3 bases are TGTGCCAGCAGCCCCTACCGGACGGCGGGGACTGAAGCTTTCTTT.

At least ten counts were recorded for this clonotype. V is TRBV12-3 or TRBV12-4 and J is TRBJ1-4; D is possibly TRBD1 (6 bases). V gave up 5 bases and J gave up 11 bases, with 12 bases separating them. The CDR3 has 12 residues. This CDR3 is CASSLTGRKLFF. The CDR3 DNA reads TGTGCCAGCAGTCTTACAGGGAGGAAACTGTTTTTT.

This clonotype was seen only a few times. The chain is built from TRBV27 and TRBJ2-1; D is ambiguous. The CDR3 runs 13 residues. V lost 2 bases and J lost 8, with 10 bases in between. Per germline, CDR1 MNHEY and CDR2 SMNVEV (reference sequence). DNA for the CDR3: TGTGCCAGCAGTTTAGTCGGATACGATGAGCAGTTCTTC. This gives the protein CASSLVGYDEQFF.

The chain has TRBV5-1 and TRBJ2-3, with D maybe TRBD1 (5 bases). CDR3 length: 15 amino acids. In germline, CDR1 is SGHRS, CDR2 YFSETQ. V was pared by 1 base and J by 4 bases, with 13 bases between. CDR3 nucleotides: TGCGCCAGCAGCTTGAACCAGGGAATGGCAGATACGCAGTATTTT. Translated, it gives CASSLNQGMADTQYF.

This clonotype was seen a handful of times. The chain combines TRBV6-2 or TRBV6-3 with TRBJ2-7, with 7 bases lining up with TRBD1. CDR3 length: 14 residues. V trimming: 7 bases; J trimming: 0 bases; junction bases outside the gene matches: 6. From germline, CDR1 is MNHEY and CDR2 SVGEGT. DNA of the CDR3: TGTGCCAGCAACCCTCAGGGGGTCTCCTACGAGCAGTACTTC. Translating gives CASNPQGVSYEQYF.

This clonotype occurred a few times. The chain recombines TRBV20-1 with TRBJ2-2, with D possibly TRBD1 on 7 matching bases. V lost 6 bases and J lost 7, with 12 bases in between. The CDR3 contains 12 residues. Per germline, CDR1 DFQATT and CDR2 SNEGSKA (reference sequence). The CDR3 DNA reads TGCAGTGCCAGGGGGGCTAACGGGGAGCTGTTTTTT. Its translation is CSARGANGELFF.

This sequence joins TRBV11-1 and TRBJ2-7, with 7 bases identical to TRBD2. J gave up 2 bases and V 3 bases, and 10 bases lay outside the gene matches. In germline, CDR1 is SGHAT, CDR2 FQDESV (reference sequence). The CDR3 totals 16 residues. CDR3 sequence reads: CASSFGLAELAYEQYF. The CDR3 nucleotides read TGTGCCAGCAGCTTTGGTCTAGCGGAATTAGCCTACGAGCAGTACTTC.

This clonotype has more than one count but fewer than ten. J is TRBJ1-3 and V is TRBV11-2; 8 positions agree with TRBD1. Germline V gene lookup returns CDR1 SGHAT and CDR2 FQNNGV. The CDR3 runs 14 residues. The junction had 0 bases not matched to a gene; V was cut back by 5 bases and J by 0 bases. The CDR3 DNA follows: TGTGCCAGCAGCGACAGGGGCTCTGGAAACACCATATATTTT. Its protein product is CASSDRGSGNTIYF.

This clonotype has more than one count but fewer than ten. The chain combines TRBV7-2 with TRBJ2-3; D not resolved. The germline V and J ends were trimmed by 5 bases and 2 bases, with 17 bases remaining between them. Germline-derived CDR1 and CDR2 are SGHTA and FQGNSA. This CDR3 has 16 amino acids. The DNA of the CDR3 is TGTGCCAGCAGCCGTAACCCAGCAACCCACACAGATACGCAGTATTTT. Amino acid sequence: CASSRNPATHTDTQYF.

The rearrangement joins TRBV4-2 to TRBJ1-2; D gene uncertain. V lost 0 bases, J lost 7 bases, and 12 bases lay in between. CDR1 and CDR2 from the germline V gene are LGHNA and YNFKEQ. The length of the CDR3 is 14 residues. The CDR3 sequence is CASSQDGSDTGYTF. The CDR3 DNA sequence: TGTGCCAGCAGCCAAGATGGGTCCGATACTGGCTACACCTTC.

V gene TRBV12-3 or TRBV12-4 combines with J gene TRBJ1-2; 10 positions agree with TRBD1. The CDR3 covers 12 residues. Germline trimming cut 6 bases from V and 7 bases from J; bases unmatched to any gene: 2. CDR3 in amino acids: CASRGDRGGYTF. The CDR3 coding sequence is TGTGCCAGCAGGGGGGACAGGGGTGGCTACACCTTC.

The J gene is TRBJ2-5, the V gene TRBV9, with TRBD1 identical over 7 bases. V was clipped by 4 bases and J by 5 bases; unmatched bases: 11. Germline V gene data show CDR1 as SGDLS and CDR2 as YYNGEE. The CDR3 consists of 15 residues. CDR3 nucleotides: TGTGCCAGCAGCCCGAGTCATAGGGGGCCGGAGACCCAGTACTTC. It yields the protein CASSPSHRGPETQYF.